This T cell receptor beta chain was identified during a study of blood T cell repertoires in COVID-19. This clone was recorded many times. The V end was cut by 4 bases, the J end by 5 bases, with 17 bases between. CDR1 is SNHLY, CDR2 FYNNEI, per germline. This CDR3 has 15 residues. This table comes from immunoSEQ multiplex PCR, and its TCRdb copy is limited to in-frame clones, with some not included. The table has roughly 250,000 clones, around nine tenths seen once; the top ten hold 2.5% to 3.5%. The sequenced sample consisted of PBMCs or T cells enriched from blood (not recorded which). This clonotype originated in a woman between 40 and 50 years old who had been exposed to COVID-19. The V call is TRBV2, the J call TRBJ1-2; TRBD1 is a possible D gene (5 bases). The DNA for the CDR3 is TGTGCCAGCAGTGGTTCTGATGGGGGGATATATGGCTACACCTTC. The encoded protein is CASSGSDGGIYGYTF.